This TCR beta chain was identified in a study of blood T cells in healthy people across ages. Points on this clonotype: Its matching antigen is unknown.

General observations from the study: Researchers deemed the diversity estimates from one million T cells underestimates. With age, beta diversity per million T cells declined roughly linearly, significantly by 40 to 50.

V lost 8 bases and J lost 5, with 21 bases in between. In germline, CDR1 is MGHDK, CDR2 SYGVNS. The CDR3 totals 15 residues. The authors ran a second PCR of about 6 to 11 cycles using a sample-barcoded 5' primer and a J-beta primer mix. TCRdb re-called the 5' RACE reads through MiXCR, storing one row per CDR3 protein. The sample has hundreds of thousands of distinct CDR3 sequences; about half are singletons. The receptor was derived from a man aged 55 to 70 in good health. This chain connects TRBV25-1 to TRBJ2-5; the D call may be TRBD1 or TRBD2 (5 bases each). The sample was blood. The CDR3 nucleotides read TGTGCCAGCGCTCCCTTCACGGGGACGGTGGAGACCCAGTACTTC. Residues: CASAPFTGTVETQYF.